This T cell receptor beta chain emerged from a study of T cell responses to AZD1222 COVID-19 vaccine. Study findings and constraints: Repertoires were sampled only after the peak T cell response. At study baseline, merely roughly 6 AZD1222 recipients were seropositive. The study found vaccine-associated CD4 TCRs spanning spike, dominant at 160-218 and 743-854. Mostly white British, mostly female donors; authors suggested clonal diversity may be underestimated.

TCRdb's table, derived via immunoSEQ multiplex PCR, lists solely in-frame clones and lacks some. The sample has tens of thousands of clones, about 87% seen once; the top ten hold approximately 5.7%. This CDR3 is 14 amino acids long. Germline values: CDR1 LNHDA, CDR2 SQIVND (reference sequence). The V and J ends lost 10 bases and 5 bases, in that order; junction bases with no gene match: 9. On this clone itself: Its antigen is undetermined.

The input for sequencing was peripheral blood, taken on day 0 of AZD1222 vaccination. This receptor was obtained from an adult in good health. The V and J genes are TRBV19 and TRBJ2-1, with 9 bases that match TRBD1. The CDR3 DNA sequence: TGTGCCACCGCGGACAGGGGATATAACAATGAGCAGTTCTTC. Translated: CATADRGYNNEQFF.